This TCR beta chain was obtained from a study of cytomegalovirus exposure and HLA in healthy donors. Findings and limits, study-wide: That first-cohort TCR clusters tended to co-occur in the 120 or so validation repertoires was found in a later analysis. There were some public TCRs occurring in many donors, but most TCR sequences were rare.

Turning to this clone: What it binds is unknown.

V shed 5 bases, J shed 2 bases, and the junction held 5 bases outside the gene matches. Germline V lookup: CDR1 SGHTA, CDR2 FQGNSA. This CDR3 is built from 14 residues. The protocol was immunoSEQ multiplex PCR, while the TCRdb copy is restricted to in-frame clones and leaves out a portion. The repertoire consists of 50,000 to 65,000 clones, with over 90% occurring once and the leading ten covering more than 6.5%. The chain combines TRBV7-2 with TRBJ1-1; TRBD1 matches at 7 bases. Sequences were obtained from PBMCs. This receptor was obtained from a woman between 18 and 29 years old in good health and CMV-seropositive. CDR3 sequence: CASSHDRANTEAFF. DNA of the CDR3: TGTGCCAGCAGCCACGACAGGGCCAACACTGAAGCTTTCTTT.